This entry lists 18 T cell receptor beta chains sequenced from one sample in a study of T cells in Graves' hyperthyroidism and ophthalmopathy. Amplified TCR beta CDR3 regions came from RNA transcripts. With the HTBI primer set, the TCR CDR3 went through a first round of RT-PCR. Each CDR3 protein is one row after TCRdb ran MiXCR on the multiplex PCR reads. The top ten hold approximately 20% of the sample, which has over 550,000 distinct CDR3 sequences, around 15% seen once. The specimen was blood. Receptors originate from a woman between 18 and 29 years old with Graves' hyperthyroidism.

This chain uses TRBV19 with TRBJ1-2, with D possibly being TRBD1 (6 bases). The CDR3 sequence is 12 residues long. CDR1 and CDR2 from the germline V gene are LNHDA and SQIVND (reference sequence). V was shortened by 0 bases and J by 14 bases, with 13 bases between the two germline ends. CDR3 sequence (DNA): TGTGCCAGTAGTATAGACCGGACAGTAGTAACCTTC. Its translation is CASSIDRTVVTF.

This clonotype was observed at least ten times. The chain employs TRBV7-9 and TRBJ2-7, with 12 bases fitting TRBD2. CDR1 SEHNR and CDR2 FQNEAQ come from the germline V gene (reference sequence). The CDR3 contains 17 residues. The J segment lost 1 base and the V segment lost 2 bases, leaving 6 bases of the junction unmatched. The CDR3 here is CASSLKATSGRSYEQYF. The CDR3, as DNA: TGTGCCAGCAGCTTAAAGGCCACTAGCGGGAGGTCCTACGAGCAGTACTTC.

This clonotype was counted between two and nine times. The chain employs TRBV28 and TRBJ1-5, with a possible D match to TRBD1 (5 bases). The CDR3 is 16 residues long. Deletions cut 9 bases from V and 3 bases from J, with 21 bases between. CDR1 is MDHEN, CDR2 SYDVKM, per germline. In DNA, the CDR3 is TGTGCCAGTTCAGGGTGGGAGGGCACCACCAATCAGCCCCAGCATTTT. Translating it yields CASSGWEGTTNQPQHF.

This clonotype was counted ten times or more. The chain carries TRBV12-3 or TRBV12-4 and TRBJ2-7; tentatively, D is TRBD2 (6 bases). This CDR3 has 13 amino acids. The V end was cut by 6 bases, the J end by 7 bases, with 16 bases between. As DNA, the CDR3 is TGTGCCAGCAGATCTCGCCGGGCGGGAGAGCAGTACTTC. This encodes CASRSRRAGEQYF.

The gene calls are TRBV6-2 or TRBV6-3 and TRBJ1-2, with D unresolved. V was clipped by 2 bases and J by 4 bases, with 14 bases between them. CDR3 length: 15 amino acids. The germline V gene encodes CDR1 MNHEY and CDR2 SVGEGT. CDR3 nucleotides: TGTGCCAGCAGTTACCAGGCGTATGGACCCTATGGCTACACCTTC. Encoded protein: CASSYQAYGPYGYTF.

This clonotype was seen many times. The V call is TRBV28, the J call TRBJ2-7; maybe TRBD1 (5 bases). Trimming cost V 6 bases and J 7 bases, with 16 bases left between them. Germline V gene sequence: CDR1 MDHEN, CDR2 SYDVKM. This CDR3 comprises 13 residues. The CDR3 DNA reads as TGTGCCAGCAGCTTTTTAGGGGCTACGGAGCAGTACTTC. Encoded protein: CASSFLGATEQYF.

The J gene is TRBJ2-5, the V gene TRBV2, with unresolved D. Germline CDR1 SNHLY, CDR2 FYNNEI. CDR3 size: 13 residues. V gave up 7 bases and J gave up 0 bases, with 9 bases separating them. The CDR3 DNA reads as TGTGCCAGCAACCCGGCGGACCAAGAGACCCAGTACTTC. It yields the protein CASNPADQETQYF.

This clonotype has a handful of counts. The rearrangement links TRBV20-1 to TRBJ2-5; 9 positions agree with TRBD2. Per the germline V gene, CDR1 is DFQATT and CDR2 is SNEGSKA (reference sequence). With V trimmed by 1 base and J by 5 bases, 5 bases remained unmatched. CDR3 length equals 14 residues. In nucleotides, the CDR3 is TGCAGTGCTAGAGTAGCGGGGGCGGGGGAGACCCAGTACTTC. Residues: CSARVAGAGETQYF.

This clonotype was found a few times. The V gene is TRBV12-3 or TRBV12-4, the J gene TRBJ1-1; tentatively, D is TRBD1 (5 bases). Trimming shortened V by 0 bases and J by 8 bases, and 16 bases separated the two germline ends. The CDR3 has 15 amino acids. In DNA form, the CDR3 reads TGTGCCAGCAGTTTAGCGCGGCAGGGCTACAGGGAAGCTTTCTTT. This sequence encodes CASSLARQGYREAFF.

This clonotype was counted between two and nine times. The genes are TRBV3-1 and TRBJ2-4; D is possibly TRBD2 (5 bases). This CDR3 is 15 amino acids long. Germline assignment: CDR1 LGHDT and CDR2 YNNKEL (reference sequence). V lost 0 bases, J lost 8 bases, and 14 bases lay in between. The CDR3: CASSQDRPFGDIQYF. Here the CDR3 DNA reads TGTGCCAGCAGCCAAGATAGGCCCTTCGGGGACATTCAGTACTTC.

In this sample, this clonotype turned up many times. As DNA, the CDR3 is TGTGCCAGCTCACCACGGGGGGAGACCCAGTACTTC. It encodes CASSPRGETQYF. The V gene is TRBV18, the J gene TRBJ2-5, with D possibly being TRBD1 or TRBD2 (5 bases each). CDR3 length: 12 residues. Germline V gene lookup returns CDR1 KGHSH and CDR2 LQKENI. Trimming left V 1 base short and J 5 bases short, with 5 bases between.

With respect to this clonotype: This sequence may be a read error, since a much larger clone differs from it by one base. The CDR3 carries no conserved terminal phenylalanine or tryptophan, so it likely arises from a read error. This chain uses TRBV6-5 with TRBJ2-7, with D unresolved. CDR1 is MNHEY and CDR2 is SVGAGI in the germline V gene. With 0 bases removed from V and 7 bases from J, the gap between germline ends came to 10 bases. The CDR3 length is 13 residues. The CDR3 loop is CASSYSSGREQYL. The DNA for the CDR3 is TGTGCCAGCAGTTACTCGAGTGGTCGGGAGCAGTACCTC.

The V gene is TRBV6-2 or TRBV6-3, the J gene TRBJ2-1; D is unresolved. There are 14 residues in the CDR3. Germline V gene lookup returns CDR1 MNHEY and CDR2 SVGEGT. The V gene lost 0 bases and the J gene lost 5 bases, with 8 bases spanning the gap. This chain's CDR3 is CASSYSGSDNEQFF. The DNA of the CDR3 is TGTGCCAGCAGTTACTCAGGATCTGACAATGAGCAGTTCTTC.

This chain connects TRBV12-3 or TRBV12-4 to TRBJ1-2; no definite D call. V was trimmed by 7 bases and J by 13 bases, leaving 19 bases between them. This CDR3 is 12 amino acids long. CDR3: CASMTYGGLGTF. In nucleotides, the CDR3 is TGTGCCAGCATGACTTATGGTGGGTTGGGCACCTTC.

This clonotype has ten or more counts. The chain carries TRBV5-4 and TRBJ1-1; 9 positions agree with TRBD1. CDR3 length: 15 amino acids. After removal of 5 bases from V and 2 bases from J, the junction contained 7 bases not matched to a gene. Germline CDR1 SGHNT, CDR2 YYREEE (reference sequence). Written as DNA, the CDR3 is TGTGCCAGCAGTTCCCTGGGACAGGGAAACACTGAAGCTTTCTTT. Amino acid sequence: CASSSLGQGNTEAFF.

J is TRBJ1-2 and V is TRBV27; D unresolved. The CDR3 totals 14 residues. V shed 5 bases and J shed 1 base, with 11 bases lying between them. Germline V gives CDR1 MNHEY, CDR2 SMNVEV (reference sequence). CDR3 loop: CASSGYGLNYGYTF. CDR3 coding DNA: TGTGCCAGCAGTGGCTACGGTCTTAACTATGGCTACACCTTC.

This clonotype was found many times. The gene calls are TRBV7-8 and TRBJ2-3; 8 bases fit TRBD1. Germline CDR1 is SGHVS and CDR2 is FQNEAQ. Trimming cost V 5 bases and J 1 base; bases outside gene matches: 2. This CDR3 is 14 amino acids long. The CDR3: CASSPQGGTDTQYF. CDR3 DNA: TGTGCCAGCAGCCCACAGGGGGGCACAGATACGCAGTATTTT.

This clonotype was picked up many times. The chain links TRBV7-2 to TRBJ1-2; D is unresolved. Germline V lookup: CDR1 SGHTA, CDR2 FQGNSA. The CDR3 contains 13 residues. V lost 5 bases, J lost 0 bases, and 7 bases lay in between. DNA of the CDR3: TGTGCCAGCAGCCCGGTAGCTAACTATGGCTACACCTTC. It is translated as CASSPVANYGYTF.